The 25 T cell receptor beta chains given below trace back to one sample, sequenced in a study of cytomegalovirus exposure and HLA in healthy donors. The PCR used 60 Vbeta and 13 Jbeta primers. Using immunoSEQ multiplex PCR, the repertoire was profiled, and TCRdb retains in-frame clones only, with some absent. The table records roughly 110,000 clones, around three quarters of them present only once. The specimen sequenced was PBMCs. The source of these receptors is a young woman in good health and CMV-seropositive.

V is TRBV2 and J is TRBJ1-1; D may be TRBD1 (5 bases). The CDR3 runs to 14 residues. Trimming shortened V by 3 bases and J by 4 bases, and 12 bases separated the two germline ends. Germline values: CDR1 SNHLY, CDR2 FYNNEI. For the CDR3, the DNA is TGTGCCAGCAGTGACGGCAGGGAGGGCACTGAAGCTTTCTTT. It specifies CASSDGREGTEAFF. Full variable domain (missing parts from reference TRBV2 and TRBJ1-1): EPEVTQTPSHQVTQMGQEVILRCVPISNHLYFYWYRQILGQKVEFLVSFYNNEISEKSEIFDDQFSVERPDGSNFTLKIRSTKLEDSAMYFCASSDGREGTEAFFGQGTRLTVV.

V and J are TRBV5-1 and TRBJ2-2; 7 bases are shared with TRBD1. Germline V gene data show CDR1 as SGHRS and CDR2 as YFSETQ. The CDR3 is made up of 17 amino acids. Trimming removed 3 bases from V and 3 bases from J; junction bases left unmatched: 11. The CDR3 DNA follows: TGCGCCAGCAGCTGGGACGTTAGGGGGCGCCACACCGGGGAGCTGTTTTTT. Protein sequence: CASSWDVRGRHTGELFF. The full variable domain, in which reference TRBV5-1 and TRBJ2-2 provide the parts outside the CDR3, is KAGVTQTPRYLIKTRGQQVTLSCSPISGHRSVSWYQQTPGQGLQFLFEYFSETQRNKGNFPGRFSGRQFSNSRSEMNVSTLELGDSALYLCASSWDVRGRHTGELFFGEGSRLTVL.

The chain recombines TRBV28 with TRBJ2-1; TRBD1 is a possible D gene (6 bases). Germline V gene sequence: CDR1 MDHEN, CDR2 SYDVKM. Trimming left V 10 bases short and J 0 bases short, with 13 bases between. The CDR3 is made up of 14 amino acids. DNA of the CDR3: TGTGCCATCAATCGGGACAACTCCTACAATGAGCAGTTCTTC. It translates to CAINRDNSYNEQFF.

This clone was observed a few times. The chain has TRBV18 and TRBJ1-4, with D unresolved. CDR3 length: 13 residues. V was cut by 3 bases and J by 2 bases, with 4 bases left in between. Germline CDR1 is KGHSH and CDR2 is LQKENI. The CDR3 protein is CASSPGTNEKLFF. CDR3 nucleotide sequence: TGTGCCAGCTCACCGGGCACTAATGAAAAACTGTTTTTT.

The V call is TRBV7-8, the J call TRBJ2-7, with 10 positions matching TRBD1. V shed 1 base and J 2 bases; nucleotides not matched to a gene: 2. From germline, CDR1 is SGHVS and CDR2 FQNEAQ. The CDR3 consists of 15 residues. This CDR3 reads CASSLGGQGTYEQYF. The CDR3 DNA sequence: TGTGCCAGCAGCTTAGGGGGACAGGGGACCTACGAGCAGTACTTC.

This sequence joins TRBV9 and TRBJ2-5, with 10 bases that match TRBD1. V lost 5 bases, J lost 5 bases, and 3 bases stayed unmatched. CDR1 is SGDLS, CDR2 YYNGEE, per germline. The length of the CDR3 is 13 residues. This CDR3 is CASRDRGRETQYF. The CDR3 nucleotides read TGTGCCAGCAGAGACAGGGGGCGGGAGACCCAGTACTTC.

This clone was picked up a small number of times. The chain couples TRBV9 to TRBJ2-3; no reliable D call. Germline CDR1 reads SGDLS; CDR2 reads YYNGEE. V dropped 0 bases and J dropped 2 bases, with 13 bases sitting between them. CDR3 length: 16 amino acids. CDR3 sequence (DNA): TGTGCCAGCAGCGTAGATGCACTTAACCCCACAGATACGCAGTATTTT. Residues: CASSVDALNPTDTQYF.

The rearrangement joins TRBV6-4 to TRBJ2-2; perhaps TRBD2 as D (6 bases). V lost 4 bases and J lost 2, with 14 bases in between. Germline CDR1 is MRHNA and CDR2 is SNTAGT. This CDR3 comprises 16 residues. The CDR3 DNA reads TGTGCCAGCAGTGTTAACCCGGAGGGTAACACCGGGGAGCTGTTTTTT. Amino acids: CASSVNPEGNTGELFF.

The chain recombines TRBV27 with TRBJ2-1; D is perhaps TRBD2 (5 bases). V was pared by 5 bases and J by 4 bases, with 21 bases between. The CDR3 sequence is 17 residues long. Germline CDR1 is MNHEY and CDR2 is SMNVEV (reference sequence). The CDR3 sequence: CASSRGSSADLYNEQFF. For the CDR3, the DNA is TGTGCCAGCAGTCGAGGGAGTAGCGCGGATCTTTACAATGAGCAGTTCTTC.

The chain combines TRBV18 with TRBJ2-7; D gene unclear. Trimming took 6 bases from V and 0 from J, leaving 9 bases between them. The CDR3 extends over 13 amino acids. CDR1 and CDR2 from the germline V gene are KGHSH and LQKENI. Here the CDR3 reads CASSSLRSYEQYF. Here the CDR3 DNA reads TGTGCCAGCTCGTCACTGCGCTCCTACGAGCAGTACTTC.

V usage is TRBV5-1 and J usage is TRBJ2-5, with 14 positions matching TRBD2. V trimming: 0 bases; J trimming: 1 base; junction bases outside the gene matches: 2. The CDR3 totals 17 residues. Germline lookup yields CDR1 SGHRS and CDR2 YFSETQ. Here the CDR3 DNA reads TGCGCCAGCAGCTTGGTCGGACTAGCGGGAGGCCAAGAGACCCAGTACTTC. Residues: CASSLVGLAGGQETQYF.

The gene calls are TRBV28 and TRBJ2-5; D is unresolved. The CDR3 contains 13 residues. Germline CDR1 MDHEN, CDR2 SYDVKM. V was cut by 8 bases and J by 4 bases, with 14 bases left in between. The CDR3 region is CASEPGSAETQYF. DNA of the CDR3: TGTGCCAGCGAGCCGGGTAGTGCAGAGACCCAGTACTTC.

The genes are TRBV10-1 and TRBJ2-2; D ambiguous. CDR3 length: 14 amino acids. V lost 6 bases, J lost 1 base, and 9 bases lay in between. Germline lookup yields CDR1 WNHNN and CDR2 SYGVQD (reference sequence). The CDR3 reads CASRRGRNTGELFF. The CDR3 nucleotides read TGCGCCAGCAGGAGAGGCAGGAACACCGGGGAGCTGTTTTTT.

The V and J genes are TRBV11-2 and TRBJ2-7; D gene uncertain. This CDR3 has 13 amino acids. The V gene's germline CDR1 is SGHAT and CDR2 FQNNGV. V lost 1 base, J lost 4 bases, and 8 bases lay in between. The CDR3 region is CASSLARRYEQYF. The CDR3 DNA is TGTGCCAGCAGCTTAGCGAGGCGGTACGAGCAGTACTTC. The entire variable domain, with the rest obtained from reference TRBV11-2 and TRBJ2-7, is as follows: EAGVAQSPRYKIIEKRQSVAFWCNPISGHATLYWYQQILGQGPKLLIQFQNNGVVDDSQLPKDRFSAERLKGVDSTLKIQPAKLEDSAVYLCASSLARRYEQYFGPGTRLTVT.

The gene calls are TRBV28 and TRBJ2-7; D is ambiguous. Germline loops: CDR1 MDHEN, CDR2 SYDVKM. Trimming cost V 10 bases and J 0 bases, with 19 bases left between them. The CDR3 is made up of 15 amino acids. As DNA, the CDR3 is TGTGCCACCCACGGCCAGCGCCCGTTCTCCTACGAGCAGTACTTC. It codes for CATHGQRPFSYEQYF.

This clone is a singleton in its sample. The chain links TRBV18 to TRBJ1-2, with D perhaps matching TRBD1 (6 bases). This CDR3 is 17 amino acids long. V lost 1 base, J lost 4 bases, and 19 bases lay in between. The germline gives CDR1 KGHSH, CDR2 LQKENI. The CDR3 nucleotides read TGTGCCAGCTCACCACAAGGACAGAGTTTCTCCTTCTATGGCTACACCTTC. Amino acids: CASSPQGQSFSFYGYTF. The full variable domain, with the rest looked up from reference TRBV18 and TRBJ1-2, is NAGVMQNPRHLVRRRGQEARLRCSPMKGHSHVYWYRQLPEEGLKFMVYLQKENIIDESGMPKERFSAEFPKEGPSILRIQQVVRGDSAAYFCASSPQGQSFSFYGYTFGSGTRLTVV.

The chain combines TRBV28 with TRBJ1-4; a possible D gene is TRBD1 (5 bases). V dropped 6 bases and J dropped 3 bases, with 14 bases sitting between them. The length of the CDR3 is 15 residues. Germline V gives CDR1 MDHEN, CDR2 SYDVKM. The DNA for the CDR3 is TGTGCCAGCAGCCCCGGGGGGGGTTCTAATGAAAAACTGTTTTTT. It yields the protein CASSPGGGSNEKLFF.

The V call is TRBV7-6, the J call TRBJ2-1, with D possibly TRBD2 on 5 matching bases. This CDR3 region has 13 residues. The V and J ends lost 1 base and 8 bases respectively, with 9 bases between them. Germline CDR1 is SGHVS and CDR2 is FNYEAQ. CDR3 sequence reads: CASSLDARDEQFF. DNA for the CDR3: TGTGCCAGCAGCTTAGACGCGAGGGATGAGCAGTTCTTC. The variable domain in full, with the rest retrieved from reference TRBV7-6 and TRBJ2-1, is GAGVSQSPRYKVTKRGQDVALRCDPISGHVSLYWYRQALGQGPEFLTYFNYEAQQDKSGLPNDRFSAERPEGSISTLTIQRTEQRDSAMYRCASSLDARDEQFFGPGTRLTVL.

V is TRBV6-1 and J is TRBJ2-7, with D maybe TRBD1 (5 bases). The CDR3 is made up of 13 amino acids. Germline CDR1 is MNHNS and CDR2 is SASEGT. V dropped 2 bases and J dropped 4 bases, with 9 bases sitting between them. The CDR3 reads CASSETYRYEQYF. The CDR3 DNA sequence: TGTGCCAGCAGTGAAACATACAGGTACGAGCAGTACTTC.

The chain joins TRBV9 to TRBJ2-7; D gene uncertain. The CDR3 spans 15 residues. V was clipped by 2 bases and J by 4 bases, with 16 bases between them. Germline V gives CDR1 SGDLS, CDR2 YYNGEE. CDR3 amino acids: CASSVEVRLIYEQYF. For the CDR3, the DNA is TGTGCCAGCAGCGTCGAGGTCCGGCTAATATACGAGCAGTACTTC.

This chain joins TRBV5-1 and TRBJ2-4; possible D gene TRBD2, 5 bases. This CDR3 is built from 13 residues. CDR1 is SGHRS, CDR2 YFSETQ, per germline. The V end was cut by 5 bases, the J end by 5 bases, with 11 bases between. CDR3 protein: CASRLDLQNIQYF. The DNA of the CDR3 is TGCGCCAGCAGACTGGACTTACAAAACATTCAGTACTTC.

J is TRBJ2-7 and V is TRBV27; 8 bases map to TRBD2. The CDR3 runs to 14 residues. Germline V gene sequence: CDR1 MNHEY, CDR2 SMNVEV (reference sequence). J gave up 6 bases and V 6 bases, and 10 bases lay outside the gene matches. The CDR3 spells CASSQPGLVAEQYF. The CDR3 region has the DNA TGTGCCAGCAGCCAACCGGGACTAGTCGCCGAGCAGTACTTC.

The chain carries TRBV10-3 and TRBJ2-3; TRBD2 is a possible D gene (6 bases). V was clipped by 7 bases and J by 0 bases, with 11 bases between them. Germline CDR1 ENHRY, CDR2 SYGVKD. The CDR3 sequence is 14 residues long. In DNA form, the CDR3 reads TGTGCCATCACTATAGCGGAGAGCACAGATACGCAGTATTTT. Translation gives CAITIAESTDTQYF.

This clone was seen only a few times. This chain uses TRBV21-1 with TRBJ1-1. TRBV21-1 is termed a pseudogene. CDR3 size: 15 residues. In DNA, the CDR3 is TGTGCCAGCAGCAAAGCCGTCGGGAGGATTACTGAAGCTTTCTTT. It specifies CASSKAVGRITEAFF.

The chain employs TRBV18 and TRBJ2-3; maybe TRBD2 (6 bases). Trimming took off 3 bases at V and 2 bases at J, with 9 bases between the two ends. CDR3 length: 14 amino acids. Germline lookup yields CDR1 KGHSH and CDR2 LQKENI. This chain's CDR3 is CASSPWEDTDTQYF. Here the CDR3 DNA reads TGTGCCAGCTCACCGTGGGAGGACACAGATACGCAGTATTTT.